This T cell receptor (beta chain) appears in the sequencing data of a study of blood T cells in healthy people across ages. Study-level points and caveats: Whereas aged donors had fewer naive CD4+ cells, long-lived donors had more of them and higher diversity. Diversity estimates from one million T cells were considered underestimates.

This clonotype was picked up a small number of times. Its matching antigen is unknown. A second 7 to 11 cycle PCR used barcoded and J-beta primers. From the 5' RACE reads, TCRdb called clonotypes with MiXCR, one entry per CDR3 protein. The sample comprises 1.5 million to 2 million distinct CDR3 sequences, roughly 27% of which are singletons, and about 8% rests with the top ten. The sample consisted of blood. This TCR was recovered from a woman in her thirties in good health.

The CDR3 DNA is TGTGCCATCAGCGGCGATCGAGGAGGACATCTTGAAGCTTTCTTT. It translates to CAISGDRGGHLEAFF. The chain carries TRBV10-3 and TRBJ1-1; TRBD1 might be the D (5 bases). Trimming left V 6 bases short and J 7 bases short, with 21 bases between. Germline V gene data show CDR1 as ENHRY and CDR2 as SYGVKD. The CDR3 spans 15 residues.